Presented here are 32 T cell receptor beta chains from one specimen sequenced in a study of T cell responses to AZD1222 COVID-19 vaccine. Using immunoSEQ multiplex PCR, the repertoire was profiled, and TCRdb retains in-frame clones only, with some absent. The table includes tens of thousands of clones, 70% to 90% detected once. Sample: peripheral blood, taken on day 0 of AZD1222 vaccination. The receptors originated from an adult in good health.

The rearrangement joins TRBV7-9 to TRBJ2-7; D is uncertain. Between the trimmed V and J ends, which lost 5 bases and 4 bases, there was a span of 18 bases. This CDR3 comprises 15 residues. CDR1 and CDR2 from the germline V gene are SEHNR and FQNEAQ (reference sequence). Here the CDR3 reads CASSPAHTDRYEQYF. DNA of the CDR3: TGTGCCAGCAGCCCTGCTCATACCGACCGTTACGAGCAGTACTTC.

The CDR3 protein is CASSEELGAPSNQPQHF. For the CDR3, the DNA is TGTGCCAGCAGTGAAGAACTTGGGGCCCCTAGCAATCAGCCCCAGCATTTT. J is TRBJ1-5 and V is TRBV6-1, with D possibly matching TRBD1 (5 bases). V was cut by 1 base and J by 0 bases, with 13 bases left in between. CDR3 length: 17 amino acids. CDR1 MNHNS and CDR2 SASEGT come from the germline V gene.

The CDR3 sequence: CAISEQGFSGNTIYF. Here the CDR3 DNA reads TGTGCCATCAGTGAACAGGGCTTCTCTGGAAACACCATATATTTT. The chain couples TRBV10-3 to TRBJ1-3; D possibly corresponds to TRBD1 (6 bases). V lost 3 bases and J lost 0, with 9 bases in between. Germline V gives CDR1 ENHRY, CDR2 SYGVKD. This CDR3 contains 15 residues.

The rearrangement uses TRBV7-2 and TRBJ2-7; D remains ambiguous. The CDR3 runs to 11 residues. Germline V lookup: CDR1 SGHTA, CDR2 FQGNSA. V was pared by 2 bases and J by 4 bases, with 3 bases between. CDR3: CASSLSYEQYF. CDR3 bases: TGTGCCAGCAGCTTAAGTTACGAGCAGTACTTC. Based on the CDR3 plus reference TRBV7-2 and TRBJ2-7, the full variable domain is GAGVSQSPSNKVTEKGKDVELRCDPISGHTALYWYRQSLGQGLEFLIYFQGNSAPDKSGLPSDRFSAERTGGSVSTLTIQRTQQEDSAVYLCASSLSYEQYFGPGTRLTVT.

The rearrangement uses TRBV23-1 and TRBJ2-5; 9 bases line up with TRBD2. TRBV23-1 is identified as an open reading frame with a role that is uncertain. This CDR3 is built from 16 residues. The trim removed 4 bases at V and 3 bases at J, leaving 9 bases unmatched. DNA for the CDR3: TGCGCCAGCAGTCGAAGTCTAGCGGGGATAGAAGAGACCCAGTACTTC. Amino acids: CASSRSLAGIEETQYF.

This clone has a single count. V gene TRBV10-3 combines with J gene TRBJ1-4; D not certain. Germline V gene lookup returns CDR1 ENHRY and CDR2 SYGVKD. V was shortened by 10 bases and J by 0 bases, with 9 bases between the two germline ends. This CDR3 contains 13 residues. In nucleotides, the CDR3 is TGTGCCACAGGCGGGGCAACTAATGAAAAACTGTTTTTT. It translates to CATGGATNEKLFF.

The chain joins TRBV29-1 to TRBJ1-3; D remains ambiguous. V lost 0 bases to trimming and J lost 3 bases, with 9 bases between them. Germline loops: CDR1 SQVTM, CDR2 ANQGSEA. This CDR3 region has 14 residues. The CDR3 loop is CSVEDGGGGNTIYF. CDR3 coding DNA: TGCAGCGTTGAAGATGGAGGCGGTGGAAACACCATATATTTT.

The V and J genes are TRBV24-1 and TRBJ2-1, with D unresolved. The germline CDR1 and CDR2 sequences are KGHDR and SFDVKD. V lost 3 bases and J lost 2, with 7 bases in between. The CDR3 consists of 14 residues. CDR3 nucleotide sequence: TGTGCCACCAGTGATGACTTCACCTACAATGAGCAGTTCTTC. It translates to CATSDDFTYNEQFF.

The chain couples TRBV7-8 to TRBJ2-3, with 7 nucleotides matching TRBD2. Germline V gene data show CDR1 as SGHVS and CDR2 as FQNEAQ. This CDR3 has 16 amino acids. The V gene end was trimmed by 2 bases and the J gene end by 2 bases; junction bases not matched to a gene: 7. As DNA, the CDR3 is TGTGCCAGCAGCTTAAGGTGGGCGGGAGTCACAGATACGCAGTATTTT. This translates into CASSLRWAGVTDTQYF.

The J gene is TRBJ2-1, the V gene TRBV29-1, with 7 nucleotides matching TRBD2. CDR3 size: 15 residues. The V segment lost 1 base and the J segment 2 bases; nucleotides outside the gene matches: 5. Germline CDR1 and CDR2: SQVTM and ANQGSEA. This chain's CDR3 is CSVEVAGRAYNEQFF. The DNA for the CDR3 is TGCAGCGTTGAAGTCGCGGGGAGGGCCTACAATGAGCAGTTCTTC.

This chain links TRBV9 with TRBJ1-1, with D possibly TRBD1 on 5 matching bases. With 3 bases removed from V and 2 bases from J, the gap between germline ends came to 14 bases. This CDR3 has 15 amino acids. Germline-derived CDR1 and CDR2 are SGDLS and YYNGEE. CDR3 DNA: TGTGCCAGCAGCGGGCTCGGGGGTTATAACACTGAAGCTTTCTTT. Its translation is CASSGLGGYNTEAFF.

This clone was observed at least ten times. This rearrangement joins TRBV19 to TRBJ2-7; TRBD2 aligns across 8 bases. This CDR3 region has 14 residues. After removal of 5 bases from V and 2 bases from J, the junction contained 5 bases not matched to a gene. Germline assignment: CDR1 LNHDA and CDR2 SQIVND (reference sequence). The CDR3 here is CASSPSGSAYEQYF. The CDR3 DNA reads as TGTGCCAGTAGTCCAAGCGGGAGCGCCTACGAGCAGTACTTC.

This clone was detected once. The J gene is TRBJ2-2, the V gene TRBV7-3; no firm D call. From germline, CDR1 is SGHTA and CDR2 FQGTGA. The CDR3 has 15 amino acids. The V and J ends lost 8 bases and 6 bases respectively, with 19 bases between them. The CDR3 sequence is CASGPWGSSPGELFF. CDR3 nucleotides: TGTGCCAGCGGTCCTTGGGGTAGTTCGCCCGGGGAGCTGTTTTTT.

The V and J genes are TRBV27 and TRBJ1-5, with D possibly matching TRBD1 (6 bases). The CDR3 covers 18 residues. Trimming left V 1 base short and J 0 bases short, with 16 bases between. Germline V gene lookup returns CDR1 MNHEY and CDR2 SMNVEV (reference sequence). CDR3 sequence (DNA): TGTGCCAGCAGTTTATTCGGGACATCCGCTTATAGCAATCAGCCCCAGCATTTT. This translates into CASSLFGTSAYSNQPQHF.

The chain has TRBV30 and TRBJ1-1, with no clear D. From germline, CDR1 is GTSNPN and CDR2 SVGIG (reference sequence). Trimming took off 3 bases at V and 1 base at J, with 6 bases between the two ends. The CDR3 has 12 residues. CDR3 nucleotides: TGTGCCTGGAGAATGGGGAACACTGAAGCTTTCTTT. Translated: CAWRMGNTEAFF.

The chain employs TRBV19 and TRBJ1-1, with D perhaps TRBD1 (6 bases). V dropped 5 bases and J dropped 2 bases, with 15 bases sitting between them. Germline CDR1 reads LNHDA; CDR2 reads SQIVND (reference sequence). This CDR3 is 15 amino acids long. CDR3 nucleotide sequence: TGTGCCAGTAGTGCAACCGGGACATCAAACACTGAAGCTTTCTTT. This gives the protein CASSATGTSNTEAFF.

The chain is built from TRBV6-6 and TRBJ2-7, with D possibly TRBD1 on 8 matching bases. V was pared by 6 bases and J by 4 bases, with 16 bases between. The germline V gene has CDR1 MNHNY and CDR2 SVGAGI (reference sequence). This CDR3 has 14 amino acids. As DNA, the CDR3 is TGTGCCAGCAGCATTGACAGGGGAGGGTACGAGCAGTACTTC. Residues: CASSIDRGGYEQYF.

The chain links TRBV18 to TRBJ1-2; TRBD1 aligns across 7 bases. With V trimmed by 6 bases and J by 6 bases, 10 bases remained unmatched. CDR1 is KGHSH, CDR2 LQKENI, per germline. The CDR3 is 14 residues long. The CDR3 coding sequence is TGTGCCAGCTCTCCTAGCTCACAGGGGAATGGCTACACCTTC. Translated, it gives CASSPSSQGNGYTF.

The chain is built from TRBV28 and TRBJ1-1; D unresolved. Looked up from germline, CDR1 is MDHEN and CDR2 is SYDVKM. V lost 3 bases and J lost 0, with 14 bases in between. The CDR3 sequence is 16 residues long. CDR3 coding DNA: TGTGCCAGCAGTTTCCGGGTGCGGATTGTGAACACTGAAGCTTTCTTT. This codes for CASSFRVRIVNTEAFF.

The genes are TRBV7-2 and TRBJ1-1; no clear D gene. The CDR3 is made up of 15 amino acids. CDR1 and CDR2 (germline): SGHTA, FQGNSA. V was trimmed by 1 base and J by 1 base, leaving 10 bases between them. Written as DNA, the CDR3 is TGTGCCAGCAGCTTAGTTTCGCGGCAGAACACTGAAGCTTTCTTT. It yields the protein CASSLVSRQNTEAFF.

Details on this clone: The sample contains more than one DNA sequence encoding this CDR3. The rearrangement uses TRBV19 and TRBJ1-1, with TRBD1 matching 7 bases. This CDR3 has 14 residues. Germline-derived CDR1 and CDR2 are LNHDA and SQIVND (reference sequence). V gave up 9 bases and J gave up 1 base; unmatched junction bases: 8. DNA for the CDR3: TGTGCCAGCAACCCTCAGGGGGGGAACACTGAAGCTTTCTTT. It encodes CASNPQGGNTEAFF.

V is TRBV3-1 (or the pseudogene TRBV3-2) and J is TRBJ2-7; D tentatively reads TRBD1 or TRBD2 (5 bases each). The germline V gene encodes CDR1 LGHDT and CDR2 YNNKEL (reference sequence). The CDR3 has 16 amino acids. The V gene lost 3 bases and the J gene lost 0 bases, with 15 bases spanning the gap. The CDR3 is CASSHSGRTFSYEQYF. The DNA for the CDR3 is TGTGCCAGCAGCCACTCGGGACGGACGTTCTCCTACGAGCAGTACTTC.

The chain has TRBV28 and TRBJ1-1, with TRBD1 matching over 8 bases. The germline V gene encodes CDR1 MDHEN and CDR2 SYDVKM. V dropped 3 bases and J dropped 3; count of bases not matched to a gene: 0. This CDR3 contains 13 residues. CDR3 residues: CASSLTGDTEAFF. CDR3 in DNA: TGTGCCAGCAGTTTGACAGGGGACACTGAAGCTTTCTTT.

The gene calls are TRBV9 and TRBJ1-2; D might be TRBD1 (5 bases). With 3 bases removed from V and 2 bases from J, the gap between germline ends came to 14 bases. The CDR3 is 15 residues long. In germline, CDR1 is SGDLS, CDR2 YYNGEE. The CDR3 here is CASSADPGPNYGYTF. CDR3 nucleotide sequence: TGTGCCAGCAGCGCAGACCCGGGACCCAACTATGGCTACACCTTC.

The genes are TRBV29-1 and TRBJ1-2; D is uncertain. The V and J ends lost 7 bases and 6 bases respectively, with 18 bases between them. The length of the CDR3 is 13 residues. Germline CDR1 is SQVTM and CDR2 is ANQGSEA. The CDR3 is CSAVDETSNGYTF. CDR3 DNA: TGCAGCGCTGTTGACGAGACCTCAAATGGCTACACCTTC.

J is TRBJ1-5 and V is TRBV7-2; D is perhaps TRBD1 (6 bases). V was pared by 5 bases and J by 6 bases, with 14 bases between. CDR3 length equals 14 residues. Germline V gene lookup returns CDR1 SGHTA and CDR2 FQGNSA. The CDR3 is CASSTGQGSQPQHF. The CDR3 DNA reads as TGTGCCAGCAGCACTGGGCAGGGGAGTCAGCCCCAGCATTTT. The full variable domain, in which reference TRBV7-2 and TRBJ1-5 provide the parts outside the CDR3, is GAGVSQSPSNKVTEKGKDVELRCDPISGHTALYWYRQSLGQGLEFLIYFQGNSAPDKSGLPSDRFSAERTGGSVSTLTIQRTQQEDSAVYLCASSTGQGSQPQHFGDGTRLSIL.

The gene calls are TRBV28 and TRBJ1-6; D possibly corresponds to TRBD1 (6 bases). Per germline, CDR1 MDHEN and CDR2 SYDVKM. Between the trimmed V and J ends, which lost 2 bases and 7 bases, there was a span of 9 bases. CDR3 length: 14 amino acids. CDR3 sequence reads: CASSLGQGNSPLHF. CDR3 DNA sequence: TGTGCCAGCAGTTTAGGTCAGGGGAATTCACCCCTCCACTTT.

The sample holds a few counts of this clone. V and J are TRBV27 and TRBJ2-7, with 8 bases identical to TRBD2. J was trimmed by 5 bases and V by 2 bases; bases with no gene match: 5. Looked up from germline, CDR1 is MNHEY and CDR2 is SMNVEV (reference sequence). The CDR3 has 14 residues. DNA for the CDR3: TGTGCCAGCAGTTTAGTCGGGAGGGTTAACGAGCAGTACTTC. Translation: CASSLVGRVNEQYF.

This chain connects TRBV5-8 to TRBJ1-3, with D maybe TRBD1 (5 bases). The CDR3 extends over 20 amino acids. Trimming took 1 base from V and 0 from J, leaving 23 bases between them. The germline CDR1 and CDR2 sequences are SGHTS and YDEGEE. CDR3 protein: CASSLLGAGLTLSSGNTIYF. In DNA, the CDR3 is TGTGCCAGCAGCTTGCTCGGTGCGGGACTGACCTTAAGCTCTGGAAACACCATATATTTT.

This clone was recorded only once. The rearrangement links TRBV9 to TRBJ2-3; D not resolved. V was cut by 10 bases and J by 2 bases, with 20 bases left in between. The germline gives CDR1 SGDLS, CDR2 YYNGEE. The CDR3 extends over 15 amino acids. The CDR3 protein is CAFESSEVITDTQYF. The CDR3, as DNA: TGTGCCTTCGAGTCATCAGAGGTAATCACAGATACGCAGTATTTT.

This sequence joins TRBV6-5 and TRBJ1-3; 7 bases match TRBD1. The CDR3 sequence is 12 residues long. Trimming cost V 6 bases and J 4 bases; bases outside gene matches: 0. CDR1 and CDR2 from the germline V gene are MNHEY and SVGAGI. The CDR3 region has the DNA TGTGCCAGCAGGGGACAGGGAAACACCATATATTTT. Protein product: CASRGQGNTIYF.

The V and J genes are TRBV4-2 and TRBJ2-1; TRBD1 matches at 8 bases. Germline V lookup: CDR1 LGHNA, CDR2 YNFKEQ. V gave up 5 bases and J gave up 4 bases; unmatched junction bases: 7. The CDR3 sequence is 15 residues long. The CDR3 loop is CASSGTGGQYNEQFF. The CDR3 region has the DNA TGTGCCAGCAGCGGTACAGGGGGACAATACAATGAGCAGTTCTTC.